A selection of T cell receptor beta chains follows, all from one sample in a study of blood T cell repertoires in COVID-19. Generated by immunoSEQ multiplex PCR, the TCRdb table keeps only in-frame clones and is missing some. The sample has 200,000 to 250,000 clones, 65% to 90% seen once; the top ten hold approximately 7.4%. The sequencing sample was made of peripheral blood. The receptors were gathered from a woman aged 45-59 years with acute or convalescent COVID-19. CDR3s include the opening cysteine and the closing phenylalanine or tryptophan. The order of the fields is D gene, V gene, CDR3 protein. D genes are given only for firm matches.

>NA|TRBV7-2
CASSVDTNNEQFF
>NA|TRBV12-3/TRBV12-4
CASSLRGRTEAFF
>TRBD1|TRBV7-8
CASSRETGGTYEQYF
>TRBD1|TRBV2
CASTPPGTGGNQPQHF
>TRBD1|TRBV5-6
CASSSGTGYTGELFF
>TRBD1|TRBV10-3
CAISVSGGGQPQHF
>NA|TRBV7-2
CASSLVGRVTDTQYF
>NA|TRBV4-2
CASSQGSLGTEAFF
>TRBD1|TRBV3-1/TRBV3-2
CASSPRDRGRTGELFF
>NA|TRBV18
CASSPNRDTEAFF
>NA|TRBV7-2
CASDIGGAGTYSYEQYF
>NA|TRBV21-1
CASSKPEQGNNYNSPLHF
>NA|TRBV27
CASSGQGHNYGYTF
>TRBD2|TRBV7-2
CASSLDGLAGNEQFF
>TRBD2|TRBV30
CAYKGTSGSLAYNEQFF
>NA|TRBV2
CASRQDLGYEQYF
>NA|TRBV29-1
CSVVEGTDTQYF
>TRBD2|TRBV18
CASSPIRLAGDQETQYF
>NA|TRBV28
CASSFYQYNEQFF
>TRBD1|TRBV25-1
CASGGSGTGGIGTQYF
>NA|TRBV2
CASSVTHLGFNEQFF
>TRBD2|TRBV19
CASSPSGGYSTGELFF
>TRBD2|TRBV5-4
CASSSRQRGDYNEQFF
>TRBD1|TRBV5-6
CASSSPGQGKNIQYF
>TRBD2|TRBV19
CASSITGPGTSGKNIQYF
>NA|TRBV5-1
CASSLEGPASTGGYTF
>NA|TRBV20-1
CSASAGNRGAPGEQYF
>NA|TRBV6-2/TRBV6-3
CASSYSDGQRGDF
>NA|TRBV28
CASSLFTVSTDTQYF
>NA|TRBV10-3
CAAGPLGSSGANVLTF
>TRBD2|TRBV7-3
CASSLERGEQFF
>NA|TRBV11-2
CASSGGQETQYF